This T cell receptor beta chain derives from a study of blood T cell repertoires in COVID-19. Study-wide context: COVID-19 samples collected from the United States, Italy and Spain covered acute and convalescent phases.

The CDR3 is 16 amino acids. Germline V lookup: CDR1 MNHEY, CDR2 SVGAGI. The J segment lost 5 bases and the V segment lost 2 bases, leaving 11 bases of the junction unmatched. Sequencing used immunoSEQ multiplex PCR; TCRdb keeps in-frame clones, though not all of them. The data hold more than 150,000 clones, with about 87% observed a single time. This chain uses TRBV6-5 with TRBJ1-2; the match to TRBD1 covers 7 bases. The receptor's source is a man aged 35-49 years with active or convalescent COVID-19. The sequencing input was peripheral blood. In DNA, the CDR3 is TGTGCCAGCAGTTACGACGGGCAGGGGGGATCGTATGGCTACACCTTC. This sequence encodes CASSYDGQGGSYGYTF.